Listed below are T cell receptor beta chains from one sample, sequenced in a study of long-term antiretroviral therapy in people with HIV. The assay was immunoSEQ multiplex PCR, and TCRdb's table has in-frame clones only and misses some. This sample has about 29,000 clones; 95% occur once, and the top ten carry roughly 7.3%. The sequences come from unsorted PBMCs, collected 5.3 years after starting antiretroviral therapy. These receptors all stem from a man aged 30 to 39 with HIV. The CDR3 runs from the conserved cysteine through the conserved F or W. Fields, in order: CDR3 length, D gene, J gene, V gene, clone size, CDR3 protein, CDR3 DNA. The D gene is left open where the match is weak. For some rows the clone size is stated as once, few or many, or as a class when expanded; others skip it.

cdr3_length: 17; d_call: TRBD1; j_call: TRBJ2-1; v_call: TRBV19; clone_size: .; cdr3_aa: CATLGQGAVGSYNEQFF; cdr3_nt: TGTGCCACCCTAGGACAGGGGGCGGTTGGATCCTACAATGAGCAGTTCTTC
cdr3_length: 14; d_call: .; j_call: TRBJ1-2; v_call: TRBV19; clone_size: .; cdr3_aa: CASSPGASGYGYTF; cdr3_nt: TGTGCCAGTAGTCCCGGGGCCTCAGGTTATGGCTACACCTTC
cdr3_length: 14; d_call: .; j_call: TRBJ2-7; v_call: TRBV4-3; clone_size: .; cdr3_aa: CASSQGVGSYEQYF; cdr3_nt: TGCGCCAGCAGCCAGGGGGTTGGTTCCTACGAGCAGTACTTC
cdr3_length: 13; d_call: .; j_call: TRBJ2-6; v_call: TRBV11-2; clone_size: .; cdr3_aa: CASSLLRTNVLTF; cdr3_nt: TGTGCCAGCAGCTTATTGAGGACCAACGTCCTGACTTTC
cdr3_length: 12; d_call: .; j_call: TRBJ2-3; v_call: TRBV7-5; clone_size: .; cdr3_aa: CARSRTADTQYF; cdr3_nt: TGTGCCAGAAGTCGCACAGCAGATACGCAGTATTTT
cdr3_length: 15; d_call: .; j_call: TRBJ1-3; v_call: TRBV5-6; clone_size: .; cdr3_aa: CASSLSGRSGNTIYF; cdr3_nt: TGTGCCAGCAGCTTATCTGGGCGCTCTGGAAACACCATATATTTT
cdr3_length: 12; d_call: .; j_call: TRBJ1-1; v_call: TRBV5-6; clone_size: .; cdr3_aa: CASSLGSGEAFF; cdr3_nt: TGTGCCAGCAGCCTCGGGTCAGGCGAGGCTTTCTTT
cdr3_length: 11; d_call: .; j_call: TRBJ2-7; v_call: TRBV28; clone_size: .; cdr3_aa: CASSLPNEQYF; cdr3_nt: TGTGCCAGCAGTTTACCCAACGAGCAGTACTTC
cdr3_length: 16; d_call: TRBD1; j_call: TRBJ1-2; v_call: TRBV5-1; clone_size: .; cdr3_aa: CASSLDLGQGLYGYTF; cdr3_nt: TGCGCCAGCAGCTTGGATTTAGGACAGGGTCTTTATGGCTACACCTTC
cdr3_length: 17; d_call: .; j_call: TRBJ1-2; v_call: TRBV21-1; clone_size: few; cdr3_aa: CASSEEPDRISNYGYTF; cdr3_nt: TGTGCCAGCAGCGAAGAACCAGACAGGATTTCTAACTATGGCTACACCTTC
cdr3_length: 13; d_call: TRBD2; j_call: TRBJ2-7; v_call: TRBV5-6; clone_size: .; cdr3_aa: CASSLTSGGEQYF; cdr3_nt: TGTGCCAGCAGCTTGACTAGCGGGGGCGAGCAGTACTTC
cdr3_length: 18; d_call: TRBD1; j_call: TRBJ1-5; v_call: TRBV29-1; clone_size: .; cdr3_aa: CSVSGTGGSQVNNQPQHF; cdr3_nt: TGCAGCGTTTCCGGGACAGGGGGCTCCCAGGTGAACAATCAGCCCCAGCATTTT
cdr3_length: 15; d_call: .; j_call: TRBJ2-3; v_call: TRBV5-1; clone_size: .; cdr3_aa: CASSLFRVAEDTQYF; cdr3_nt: TGCGCCAGCAGCTTGTTTCGGGTAGCTGAAGATACGCAGTATTTT
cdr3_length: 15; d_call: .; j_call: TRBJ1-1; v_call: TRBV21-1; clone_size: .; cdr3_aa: CASSKGSSMNTEAFF; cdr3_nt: TGTGCCAGCAGCAAAGGGTCAAGTATGAACACTGAAGCTTTCTTT
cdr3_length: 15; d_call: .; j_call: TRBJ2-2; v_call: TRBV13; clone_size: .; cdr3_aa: CASSRGTAATGELFF; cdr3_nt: TGTGCCAGCAGCCGAGGGACGGCCGCCACCGGGGAGCTGTTTTTT
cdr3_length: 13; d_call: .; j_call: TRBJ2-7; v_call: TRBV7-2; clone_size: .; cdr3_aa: CASSPSRFYEQYF; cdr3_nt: TGTGCCAGCAGCCCTAGCCGTTTTTACGAGCAGTACTTC
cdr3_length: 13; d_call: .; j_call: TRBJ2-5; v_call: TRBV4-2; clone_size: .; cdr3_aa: CASSQGTEETQYF; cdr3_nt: TGTGCCAGCAGCCAAGGGACAGAAGAGACCCAGTACTTC
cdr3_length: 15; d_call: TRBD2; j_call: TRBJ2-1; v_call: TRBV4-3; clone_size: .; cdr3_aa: CASSQGTSQFNEQFF; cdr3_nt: TGCGCCAGCAGCCAAGGGACTAGCCAATTCAATGAGCAGTTCTTC
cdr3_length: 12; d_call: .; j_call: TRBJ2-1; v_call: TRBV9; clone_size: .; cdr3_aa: CASSVVGHEQFF; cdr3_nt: TGTGCCAGCAGCGTAGTTGGCCATGAGCAGTTCTTC
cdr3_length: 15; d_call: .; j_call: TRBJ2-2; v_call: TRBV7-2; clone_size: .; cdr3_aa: CASSLGQAGGGELFF; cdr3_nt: TGTGCCAGCAGCTTAGGGCAGGCTGGAGGCGGGGAGCTGTTTTTT